The 28 T cell receptor beta chains listed next were all sequenced from one sample in a study of neurological immune-mediated disorders (dated by TCRdb to the late 2010s). The protocol used for the library was 5' RACE. For sequencing, an Illumina HiSeq 2500 was employed. The public sequencing data were trimmed at Q25 with fastp and processed into clonotypes with MiXCR by TCRdb, which kept only in-frame beta chains. Each record represents a unique CDR3 protein, reported with the most common genes and DNA among its rows. The sample table records approximately 48,000 distinct CDR3 sequences; approximately 17% of these occur just once. The leading ten clones occupy 3.5% to 4.5% of the sample. The sequencing input was PBMCs. The receptors here all came from a man in his 60s in good health.

Notes on this clonotype: Compared with germline, one end of the junction differs, possibly owing to a read error. V and J are TRBV19 and TRBJ2-5; TRBD2 might be the D (5 bases). This CDR3 spans 16 amino acids. Germline-derived CDR1 and CDR2 are LNHDA and SQIVND (reference sequence). Here the CDR3 DNA reads TGTGCCAGTAGTTCACTAGGCGTGGCGGTACAAGAGACCAAGTACTTC. As protein: CASSSLGVAVQETKYF.

This clonotype appeared many times. This rearrangement joins TRBV5-1 to TRBJ2-3; D might be TRBD1 (5 bases). The germline V and J ends were trimmed by 4 bases and 0 bases, with 15 bases remaining between them. The germline V gene encodes CDR1 SGHRS and CDR2 YFSETQ. This CDR3 comprises 16 residues. The CDR3 region has the DNA TGCGCCAGCAGCGGTCCGACAGAGACTAGCACAGATACGCAGTATTTT. It encodes CASSGPTETSTDTQYF.

In this sample, this clonotype turned up many times. This rearrangement joins TRBV7-2 to TRBJ2-1; no clear D. This CDR3 has 12 residues. The germline gives CDR1 SGHTA, CDR2 FQGNSA. Trimming left V 6 bases short and J 7 bases short, with 10 bases between. The CDR3 loop is CASRQTRNEQFF. CDR3 coding DNA: TGTGCCAGCAGGCAGACTCGTAATGAGCAGTTCTTC.

Many counts were recorded for this clonotype. This sequence joins TRBV7-9 and TRBJ2-6; D gene ambiguous. Germline V CDR1 and CDR2: SEHNR, FQNEAQ (reference sequence). Trimming took off 5 bases at V and 0 bases at J, with 14 bases between the two ends. The CDR3 covers 17 residues. In DNA, the CDR3 is TGTGCCAGCAGCCCTCCGGACGGTCGCTCTGGGGCCAACGTCCTGACTTTC. Residues: CASSPPDGRSGANVLTF.

This clonotype was observed many times. The CDR3 sequence is CASSYAILSPNTGELFF. CDR3 DNA: TGTGCCAGCAGTTACGCTATACTATCTCCGAACACCGGGGAGCTGTTTTTT. The rearrangement links TRBV6-2 or TRBV6-3 to TRBJ2-2; D is uncertain. The V gene's germline CDR1 is MNHEY and CDR2 SVGEGT. The CDR3 covers 17 residues. The ends were cut back, 2 bases at V and 0 bases at J, with 13 bases in the middle.

This clonotype is medium-sized (0.01 to 0.1%) by share. V usage is TRBV7-2 and J usage is TRBJ1-2, with D perhaps matching TRBD1 (6 bases). V lost 5 bases and J lost 7, with 11 bases in between. Germline CDR1 reads SGHTA; CDR2 reads FQGNSA. This CDR3 spans 12 amino acids. The CDR3 loop reads CASSTNRAGYTF. The CDR3 nucleotides are TGTGCCAGCAGCACCAACAGGGCTGGCTACACCTTC.

This clonotype was counted at least ten times. This chain's CDR3 is CSAREARGRGTQYF. CDR3 nucleotide sequence: TGCAGTGCTAGAGAGGCCCGGGGGCGGGGTACGCAGTATTTT. This chain links TRBV20-1 with TRBJ2-3; D could derive from TRBD1 or TRBD2 (6 bases each). The CDR3 contains 14 residues. Germline loops: CDR1 DFQATT, CDR2 SNEGSKA (reference sequence). Deletions cut 0 bases from V and 8 bases from J, with 15 bases between.

This clonotype is categorized as medium-sized (0.01 to 0.1%). The J gene is TRBJ2-6, the V gene TRBV5-5; D gene uncertain. Trimming cost V 4 bases and J 2 bases, with 10 bases left between them. The length of the CDR3 is 15 residues. Germline CDR1 reads SGHKS; CDR2 reads YYEKEE (reference sequence). The DNA of the CDR3 is TGTGCCAGCAGCGGGCAGGTCGCTGGGGCCAACGTCCTGACTTTC. Encoded protein: CASSGQVAGANVLTF.

This clonotype has only a few counts. This rearrangement joins TRBV7-2 to TRBJ2-1, with TRBD2 matching over 11 bases. The CDR3 consists of 15 residues. J was trimmed by 9 bases and V by 3 bases; bases with no gene match: 7. Germline values: CDR1 SGHTA, CDR2 FQGNSA. DNA of the CDR3: TGTGCCAGCAGCTTTGGGATAGCGGGAGGGGGTGAGCAGTTCTTC. Translation gives CASSFGIAGGGEQFF.

This clonotype has ten or more counts. The chain links TRBV5-5 to TRBJ2-5; D may be TRBD1 (6 bases). The CDR3 is 14 amino acids. Germline V CDR1 and CDR2: SGHKS, YYEKEE (reference sequence). V dropped 4 bases and J dropped 4 bases, with 14 bases sitting between them. The CDR3 DNA follows: TGTGCCAGCAGCGCTTCCGGGACACGAGAGACCCAGTACTTC. It translates to CASSASGTRETQYF. Looking up the rest from reference TRBV5-5 and TRBJ2-5 gives the full variable domain: DAGVTQSPTHLIKTRGQQVTLRCSPISGHKSVSWYQQVLGQGPQFIFQYYEKEERGRGNFPDRFSARQFPNYSSELNVNALLLGDSALYLCASSASGTRETQYFGPGTRLLVL.

CDR3 in DNA: TGTGCCAGTAGTGGGCTAGCGGGAGATCTCGAGCAGTACTTC. Translated, it gives CASSGLAGDLEQYF. This sequence joins TRBV19 and TRBJ2-7; 10 bases match TRBD2. CDR1 is LNHDA, CDR2 SQIVND, per germline (reference sequence). The ends lost 5 bases at V and 6 bases at J; junction bases unmatched: 7. The CDR3 runs 14 residues.

This clonotype was observed many times. This chain joins TRBV20-1 and TRBJ1-4, with 9 bases that match TRBD1. Trimming cost V 1 base and J 7 bases; bases outside gene matches: 10. Germline CDR1 and CDR2: DFQATT and SNEGSKA (reference sequence). The CDR3 is 16 amino acids. The CDR3 DNA is TGCAGTGCTAGAGGCGGAACAGGGGGCATCGTTGAAAAACTGTTTTTT. It codes for CSARGGTGGIVEKLFF.

This clonotype was detected many times. This sequence joins TRBV29-1 and TRBJ1-2; TRBD1 matches 7 bases. This CDR3 region has 12 residues. Germline CDR1 SQVTM, CDR2 ANQGSEA. Trimming at V came to 6 bases and at J to 3 bases, leaving 4 bases not matched to a gene. The CDR3 sequence: CSVLTGDYGYTF. CDR3 nucleotides: TGCAGCGTCCTAACAGGGGACTATGGCTACACCTTC.

This clonotype appeared many times. The chain carries TRBV11-1 and TRBJ1-1; D might be TRBD1 (6 bases). Trimming took off 2 bases at V and 1 base at J, with 8 bases between the two ends. The CDR3 totals 14 residues. Germline CDR1 SGHAT, CDR2 FQDESV (reference sequence). CDR3 sequence reads: CASSLWGQNTEAFF. The CDR3 DNA reads TGTGCCAGCAGCTTATGGGGACAGAACACTGAAGCTTTCTTT.

This clonotype was observed a few times. The chain joins TRBV29-1 to TRBJ2-5; 7 nucleotides agree with TRBD2. J gave up 0 bases and V 5 bases, and 18 bases lay outside the gene matches. The germline V gene encodes CDR1 SQVTM and CDR2 ANQGSEA. The CDR3 sequence is 18 residues long. This CDR3 is CSVPIRVRGDPYQETQYF. CDR3 coding DNA: TGCAGCGTTCCAATCAGGGTTCGGGGGGATCCGTACCAAGAGACCCAGTACTTC.

In its sample, this clonotype was seen many times. The rearrangement uses TRBV5-1 and TRBJ2-7; D perhaps matches TRBD1 (5 bases). Germline loops: CDR1 SGHRS, CDR2 YFSETQ. CDR3 length: 12 residues. Trimming left V 0 bases short and J 6 bases short, with 7 bases between. Here the CDR3 reads CASSLGGGEQYF. The CDR3 region has the DNA TGCGCCAGCAGCTTGGGGGGCGGCGAGCAGTACTTC. The full variable domain, its missing parts supplied by reference TRBV5-1 and TRBJ2-7, is KAGVTQTPRYLIKTRGQQVTLSCSPISGHRSVSWYQQTPGQGLQFLFEYFSETQRNKGNFPGRFSGRQFSNSRSEMNVSTLELGDSALYLCASSLGGGEQYFGPGTRLTVT.

This clonotype occurred many times. CDR3 amino acids: CSAEFRGDTQYF. The CDR3 coding sequence is TGCAGTGCAGAATTCAGGGGAGATACGCAGTATTTT. The rearrangement joins TRBV20-1 to TRBJ2-3; D might be TRBD1 (6 bases). Germline loops: CDR1 DFQATT, CDR2 SNEGSKA (reference sequence). The V end was cut by 6 bases, the J end by 5 bases, with 12 bases between. CDR3 size: 12 residues.

This clonotype has ten or more counts. V and J are TRBV28 and TRBJ1-6, with D uncertain. This CDR3 is 15 amino acids long. Germline assignment: CDR1 MDHEN and CDR2 SYDVKM. Trimming removed 5 bases from V and 8 bases from J, with 16 bases in between. CDR3: CASSPRLGAHSPLHF. DNA of the CDR3: TGTGCCAGCAGTCCCCGGTTGGGAGCGCATTCACCCCTCCACTTT.

In its sample, this clonotype was seen many times. This rearrangement joins TRBV14 to TRBJ1-6; 9 positions agree with TRBD1. With V trimmed by 5 bases and J by 10 bases, 12 bases remained unmatched. Germline assignment: CDR1 SGHDN and CDR2 FVKESK. This CDR3 region has 16 residues. The CDR3 coding sequence is TGTGCCAGCAGCGCCCGGGACAGGGCTTCGGCATCACCCCTCCACTTT. Protein sequence: CASSARDRASASPLHF.

This clonotype was recorded at least ten times. The CDR3 loop is CASLGLIADTQYF. DNA of the CDR3: TGTGCCAGTCTAGGACTTATTGCAGATACGCAGTATTTT. This chain connects TRBV2 to TRBJ2-3, with D tentatively TRBD2 (5 bases). The length of the CDR3 is 13 residues. Germline CDR1 and CDR2: SNHLY and FYNNEI. V lost 9 bases and J lost 4, with 14 bases in between.

This clonotype was seen at least ten times. The chain uses TRBV4-2 and TRBJ2-2, with D uncertain. Deletions cut 3 bases from V and 5 bases from J, with 4 bases between. This CDR3 is built from 12 residues. The germline V gene has CDR1 LGHNA and CDR2 YNFKEQ. CDR3 loop: CASSHVTGELFF. Here the CDR3 DNA reads TGTGCCAGCAGCCACGTAACCGGGGAGCTGTTTTTT.

By frequency in the sample, this clonotype is medium-sized. This sequence joins TRBV5-1 and TRBJ2-7; a weak D match, TRBD2 (5 bases). CDR1 and CDR2 (germline): SGHRS, YFSETQ. The CDR3 covers 14 residues. The V end was cut by 0 bases, the J end by 1 base, with 8 bases between. CDR3 residues: CASSLEAVSYEQYF. Written as DNA, the CDR3 is TGCGCCAGCAGCTTGGAAGCGGTTTCCTACGAGCAGTACTTC.

This clonotype was recorded many times. As DNA, the CDR3 is TGTGCCAGCAGCTTAGGGGGGGGGATCTCCTACGAGCAGTACTTC. Its translation: CASSLGGGISYEQYF. The chain recombines TRBV7-3 with TRBJ2-7, with 7 bases matching TRBD2. Germline V CDR1 and CDR2: SGHTA, FQGTGA. This CDR3 has 15 residues. V lost 2 bases to trimming and J lost 0 bases; unmatched junction nucleotides: 4.

This clonotype was seen many times. This sequence joins TRBV5-1 and TRBJ2-7, with D maybe TRBD1 (6 bases). This CDR3 is built from 14 residues. CDR1 SGHRS and CDR2 YFSETQ come from the germline V gene. Trimming took off 4 bases at V and 2 bases at J, with 13 bases between the two ends. The CDR3 bases are TGCGCCAGCAGCCTGACAGGCCTACCCTACGAGCAGTACTTC. It yields the protein CASSLTGLPYEQYF. The full variable domain, rest sourced from reference TRBV5-1 and TRBJ2-7, is KAGVTQTPRYLIKTRGQQVTLSCSPISGHRSVSWYQQTPGQGLQFLFEYFSETQRNKGNFPGRFSGRQFSNSRSEMNVSTLELGDSALYLCASSLTGLPYEQYFGPGTRLTVT.

Many counts were recorded for this clonotype. The chain has TRBV29-1 and TRBJ1-1, with a possible D match to TRBD1 (6 bases). There are 12 residues in the CDR3. V dropped 7 bases and J dropped 4 bases, with 13 bases sitting between them. The germline V gene has CDR1 SQVTM and CDR2 ANQGSEA. CDR3 nucleotide sequence: TGCAGCGGCTACAGGGAGGGCACTGAAGCTTTCTTT. Its translation is CSGYREGTEAFF.

There are many counts of this clonotype. The chain joins TRBV20-1 to TRBJ2-1, with 7 positions matching TRBD2. The CDR3 spans 15 residues. Trimming took 3 bases from V and 4 from J; bases not matched to a gene: 9. Germline CDR1 and CDR2: DFQATT and SNEGSKA (reference sequence). CDR3 residues: CSARGAGVAYNEQFF. The CDR3 DNA reads TGCAGTGCTAGGGGTGCGGGAGTGGCGTACAATGAGCAGTTCTTC.

This clonotype was observed a handful of times. A read error may explain this, as a much larger clone is one base away. The rearrangement joins TRBV27 to TRBJ2-5; no clear D gene. Between the trimmed V and J ends, which lost 5 bases and 3 bases, there was a span of 10 bases. This CDR3 contains 13 residues. Germline loops: CDR1 MNHEY, CDR2 SMNVEV (reference sequence). The CDR3 is CASSTYSEETQYF. CDR3 nucleotide sequence: TGTGCCAGCAGTACCTACAGTGAAGAGACCCAGTACTTC.

This chain uses TRBV9 with TRBJ2-5, with D tentatively TRBD1 or TRBD2 (5 bases each). This CDR3 has 14 residues. CDR1 and CDR2 (germline): SGDLS, YYNGEE. V was shortened by 4 bases and J by 2 bases, with 12 bases between the two germline ends. The CDR3 DNA is TGTGCCAGCAGCCCCGGGGCCCTGCAAGAGACCCAGTACTTC. Translated: CASSPGALQETQYF.